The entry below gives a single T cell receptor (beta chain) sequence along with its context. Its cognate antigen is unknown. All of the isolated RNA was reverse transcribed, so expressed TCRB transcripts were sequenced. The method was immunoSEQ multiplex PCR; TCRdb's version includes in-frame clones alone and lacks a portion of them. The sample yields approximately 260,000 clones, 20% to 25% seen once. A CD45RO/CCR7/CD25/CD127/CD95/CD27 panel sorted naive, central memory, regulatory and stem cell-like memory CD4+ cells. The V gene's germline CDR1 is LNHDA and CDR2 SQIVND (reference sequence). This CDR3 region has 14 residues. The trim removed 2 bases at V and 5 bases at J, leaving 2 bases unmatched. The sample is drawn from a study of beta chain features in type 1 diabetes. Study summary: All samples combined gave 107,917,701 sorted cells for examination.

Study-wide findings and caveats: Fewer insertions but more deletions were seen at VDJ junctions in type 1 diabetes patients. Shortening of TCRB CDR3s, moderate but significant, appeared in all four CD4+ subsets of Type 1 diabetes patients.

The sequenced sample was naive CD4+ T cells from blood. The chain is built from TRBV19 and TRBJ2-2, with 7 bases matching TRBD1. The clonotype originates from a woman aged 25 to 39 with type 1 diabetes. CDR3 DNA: TGTGCCAGTAGTATACAGACAGGGACCGGGGAGCTGTTTTTT. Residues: CASSIQTGTGELFF.